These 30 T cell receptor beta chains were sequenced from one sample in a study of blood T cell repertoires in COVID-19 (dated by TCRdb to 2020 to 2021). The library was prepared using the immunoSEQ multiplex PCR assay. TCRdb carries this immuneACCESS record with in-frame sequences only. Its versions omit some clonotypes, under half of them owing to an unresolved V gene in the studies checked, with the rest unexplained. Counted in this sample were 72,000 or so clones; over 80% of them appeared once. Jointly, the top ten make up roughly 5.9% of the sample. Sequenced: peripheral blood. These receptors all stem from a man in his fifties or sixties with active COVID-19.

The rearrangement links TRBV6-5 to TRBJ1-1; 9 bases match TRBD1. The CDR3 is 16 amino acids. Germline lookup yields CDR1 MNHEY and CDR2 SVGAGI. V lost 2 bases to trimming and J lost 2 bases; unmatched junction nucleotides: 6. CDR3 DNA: TGTGCCAGCAGTTACAGAGGACAGGGGAAAAACACTGAAGCTTTCTTT. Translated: CASSYRGQGKNTEAFF.

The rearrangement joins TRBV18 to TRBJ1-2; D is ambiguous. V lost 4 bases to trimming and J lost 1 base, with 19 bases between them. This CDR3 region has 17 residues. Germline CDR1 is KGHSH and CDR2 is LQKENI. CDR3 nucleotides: TGTGCCAGCTCACTCCAAATGGGCTTTAACCTTAACTATGGCTACACCTTC. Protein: CASSLQMGFNLNYGYTF.

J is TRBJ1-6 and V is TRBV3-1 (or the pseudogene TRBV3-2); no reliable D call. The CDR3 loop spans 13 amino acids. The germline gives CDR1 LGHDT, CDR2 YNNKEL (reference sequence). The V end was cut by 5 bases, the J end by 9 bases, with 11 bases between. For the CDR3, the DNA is TGTGCCAGCAGCTACGAGGGCGGTTCACCCCTCCACTTT. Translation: CASSYEGGSPLHF.

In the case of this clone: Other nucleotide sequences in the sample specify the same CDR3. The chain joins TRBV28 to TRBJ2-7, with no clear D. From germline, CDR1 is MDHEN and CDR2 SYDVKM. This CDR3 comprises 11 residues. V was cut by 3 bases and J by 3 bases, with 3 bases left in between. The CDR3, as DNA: TGTGCCAGCAGTTTCCGCTACGAGCAGTACTTC. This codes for CASSFRYEQYF.

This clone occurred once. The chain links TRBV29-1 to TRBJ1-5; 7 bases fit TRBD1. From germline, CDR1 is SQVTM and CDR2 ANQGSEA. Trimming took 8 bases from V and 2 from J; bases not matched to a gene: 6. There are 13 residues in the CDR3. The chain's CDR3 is CSIQGGGNQPQHF. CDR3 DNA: TGCAGCATCCAGGGGGGCGGCAATCAGCCCCAGCATTTT.

The CDR3 DNA reads TGCGCCAGCAGCTTGGATTCCCCTAACTACAATGAGCAGTTCTTC. This translates into CASSLDSPNYNEQFF. The gene calls are TRBV5-1 and TRBJ2-1; D uncertain. Looked up from germline, CDR1 is SGHRS and CDR2 is YFSETQ. This CDR3 has 15 residues. The V end was cut by 0 bases, the J end by 3 bases, with 10 bases between.

The CDR3 coding sequence is TGTGCCACCAGTGCTTCAGGGCGAGGCAATGAGCAGTTCTTC. Encoded protein: CATSASGRGNEQFF. V gene TRBV24-1 combines with J gene TRBJ2-1; weak D call: TRBD1 (5 bases). Germline CDR1 KGHDR, CDR2 SFDVKD. This CDR3 is built from 14 residues. Between the trimmed V and J ends, which lost 5 bases and 6 bases, there was a span of 13 bases.

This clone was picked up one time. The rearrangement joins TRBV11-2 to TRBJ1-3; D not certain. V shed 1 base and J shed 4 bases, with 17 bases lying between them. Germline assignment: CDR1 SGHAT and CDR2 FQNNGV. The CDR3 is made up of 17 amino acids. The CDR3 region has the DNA TGTGCCAGCAGCTTAGGAGGAGTCTCTGGCGGGGGAAACACCATATATTTT. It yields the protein CASSLGGVSGGGNTIYF.

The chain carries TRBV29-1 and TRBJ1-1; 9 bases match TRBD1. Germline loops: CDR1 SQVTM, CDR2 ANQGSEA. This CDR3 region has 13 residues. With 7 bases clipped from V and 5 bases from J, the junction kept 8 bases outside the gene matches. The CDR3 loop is CSAAGQGGTEAFF. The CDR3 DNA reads TGCAGCGCTGCGGGACAGGGAGGAACTGAAGCTTTCTTT.

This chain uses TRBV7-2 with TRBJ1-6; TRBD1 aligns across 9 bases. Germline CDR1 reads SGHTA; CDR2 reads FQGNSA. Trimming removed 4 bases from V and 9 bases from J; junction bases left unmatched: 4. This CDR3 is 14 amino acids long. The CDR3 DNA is TGTGCCAGCAGCTCCCCGGGACAGGGTTCACCCCTCCACTTT. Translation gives CASSSPGQGSPLHF. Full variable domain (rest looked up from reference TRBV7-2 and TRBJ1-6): GAGVSQSPSNKVTEKGKDVELRCDPISGHTALYWYRQSLGQGLEFLIYFQGNSAPDKSGLPSDRFSAERTGGSVSTLTIQRTQQEDSAVYLCASSSPGQGSPLHFGNGTRLTVT.

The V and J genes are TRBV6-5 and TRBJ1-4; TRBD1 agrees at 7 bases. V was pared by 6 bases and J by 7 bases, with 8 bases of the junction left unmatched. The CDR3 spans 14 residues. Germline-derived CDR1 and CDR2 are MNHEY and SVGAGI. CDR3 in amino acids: CASRRMTGFEKLFF. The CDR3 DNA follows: TGTGCCAGCAGGAGGATGACAGGGTTTGAAAAACTGTTTTTT.

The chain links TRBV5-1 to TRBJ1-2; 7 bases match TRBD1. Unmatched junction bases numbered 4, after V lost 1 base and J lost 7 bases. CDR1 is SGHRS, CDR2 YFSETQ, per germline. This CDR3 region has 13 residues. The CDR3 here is CASSLSQGGGYTF. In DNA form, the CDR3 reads TGCGCCAGCAGCTTGAGCCAGGGGGGTGGCTACACCTTC.

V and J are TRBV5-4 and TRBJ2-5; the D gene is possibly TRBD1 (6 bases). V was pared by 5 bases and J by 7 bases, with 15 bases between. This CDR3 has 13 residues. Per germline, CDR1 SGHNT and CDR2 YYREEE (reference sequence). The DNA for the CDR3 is TGTGCCAGCAGTTTCACAGGGCCGGGGACCCAGTACTTC. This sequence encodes CASSFTGPGTQYF.

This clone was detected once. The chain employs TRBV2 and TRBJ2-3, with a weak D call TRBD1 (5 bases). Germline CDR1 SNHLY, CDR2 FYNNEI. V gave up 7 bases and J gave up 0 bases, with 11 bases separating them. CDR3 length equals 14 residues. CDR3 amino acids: CASIRQPSTDTQYF. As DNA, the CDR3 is TGTGCCAGCATAAGACAGCCGAGCACAGATACGCAGTATTTT. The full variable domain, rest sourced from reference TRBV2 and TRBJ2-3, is EPEVTQTPSHQVTQMGQEVILRCVPISNHLYFYWYRQILGQKVEFLVSFYNNEISEKSEIFDDQFSVERPDGSNFTLKIRSTKLEDSAMYFCASIRQPSTDTQYFGPGTRLTVL.

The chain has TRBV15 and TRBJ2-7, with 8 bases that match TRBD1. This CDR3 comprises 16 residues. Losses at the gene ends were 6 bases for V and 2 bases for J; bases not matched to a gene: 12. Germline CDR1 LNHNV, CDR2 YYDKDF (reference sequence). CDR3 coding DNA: TGTGCCACCAGTCGAGATTACGGGACAGGTACCTACGAGCAGTACTTC. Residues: CATSRDYGTGTYEQYF.

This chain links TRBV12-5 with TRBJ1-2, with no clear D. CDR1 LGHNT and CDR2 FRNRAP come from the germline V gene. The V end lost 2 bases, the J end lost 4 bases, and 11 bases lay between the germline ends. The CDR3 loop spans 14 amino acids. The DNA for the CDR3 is TGTGCTAGTGGTTTGTGGAGGACTGTCTATGGCTACACCTTC. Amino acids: CASGLWRTVYGYTF.

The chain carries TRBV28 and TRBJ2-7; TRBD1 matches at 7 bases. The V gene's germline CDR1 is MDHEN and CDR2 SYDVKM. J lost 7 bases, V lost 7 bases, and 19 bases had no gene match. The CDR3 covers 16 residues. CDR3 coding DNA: TGTGCCAGCATTGGTCAGTCCGGGGACAGCTCCCCGGAGCAGTACTTC. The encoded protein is CASIGQSGDSSPEQYF.

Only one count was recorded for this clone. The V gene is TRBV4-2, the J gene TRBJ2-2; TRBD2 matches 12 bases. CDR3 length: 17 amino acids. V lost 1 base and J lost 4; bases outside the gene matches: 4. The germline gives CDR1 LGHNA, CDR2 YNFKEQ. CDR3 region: CASSQAASGRGTGELFF. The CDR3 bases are TGTGCCAGCAGCCAAGCGGCTAGCGGGAGGGGCACCGGGGAGCTGTTTTTT.

CDR3 sequence reads: CASSPQGLNTEAFF. DNA for the CDR3: TGTGCCAGCTCACCACAGGGGCTGAACACTGAAGCTTTCTTT. The V call is TRBV18, the J call TRBJ1-1, with D possibly being TRBD1 (5 bases). The CDR3 extends over 14 amino acids. The germline V gene encodes CDR1 KGHSH and CDR2 LQKENI. V lost 1 base, J lost 0 bases, and 6 bases lay in between.

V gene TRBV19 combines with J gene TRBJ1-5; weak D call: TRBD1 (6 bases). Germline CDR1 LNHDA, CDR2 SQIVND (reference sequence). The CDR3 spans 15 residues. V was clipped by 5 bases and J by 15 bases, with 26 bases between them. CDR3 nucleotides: TGTGCCAGTAGTCCTTCTCCCCTACAGGGAAACCTGGGGCATTTT. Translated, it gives CASSPSPLQGNLGHF.

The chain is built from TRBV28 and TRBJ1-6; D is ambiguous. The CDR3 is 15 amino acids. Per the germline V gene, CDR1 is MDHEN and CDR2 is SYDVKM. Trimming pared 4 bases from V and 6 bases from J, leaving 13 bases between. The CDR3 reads CASSSAGRSNSPLHF. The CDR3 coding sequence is TGTGCCAGCAGTTCGGCGGGTCGTAGTAATTCACCCCTCCACTTT.

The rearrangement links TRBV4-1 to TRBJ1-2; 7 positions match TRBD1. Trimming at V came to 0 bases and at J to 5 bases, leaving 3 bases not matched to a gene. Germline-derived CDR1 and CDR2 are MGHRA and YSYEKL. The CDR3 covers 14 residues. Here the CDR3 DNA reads TGCGCCAGCAGCCAAGACTCAGGGGGGTATGGCTACACCTTC. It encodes CASSQDSGGYGYTF.

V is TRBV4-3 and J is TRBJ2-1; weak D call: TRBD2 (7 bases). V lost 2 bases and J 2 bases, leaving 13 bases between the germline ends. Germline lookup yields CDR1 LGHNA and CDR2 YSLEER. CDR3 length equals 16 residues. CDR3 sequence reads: CASSQKGGGAYNEQFF. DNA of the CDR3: TGCGCCAGCAGCCAAAAAGGCGGGGGCGCCTACAATGAGCAGTTCTTC.

The CDR3 DNA reads TGTGCCAGCAGTTTGTCCAGTCCCACAGATACGCAGTATTTT. Encoded protein: CASSLSSPTDTQYF. The chain combines TRBV27 with TRBJ2-3; no clear D gene. The length of the CDR3 is 14 residues. Germline CDR1 MNHEY, CDR2 SMNVEV (reference sequence). Trimming took 3 bases from V and 2 from J, leaving 9 bases between them.

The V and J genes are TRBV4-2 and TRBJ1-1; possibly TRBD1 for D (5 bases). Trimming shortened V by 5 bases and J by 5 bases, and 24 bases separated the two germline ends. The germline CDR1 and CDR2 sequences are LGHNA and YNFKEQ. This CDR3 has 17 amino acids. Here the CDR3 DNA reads TGTGCCAGCAGCGAAGGGGCGTCGGATCCCGGGGGGACTGAAGCTTTCTTT. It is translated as CASSEGASDPGGTEAFF.

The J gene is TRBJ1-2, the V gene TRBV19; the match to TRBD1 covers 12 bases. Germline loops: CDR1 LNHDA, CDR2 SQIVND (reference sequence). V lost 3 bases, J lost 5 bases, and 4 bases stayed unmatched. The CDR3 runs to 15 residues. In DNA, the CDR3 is TGTGCCAGTAGTATGGGGACAGGGGGCGAGTATGGCTACACCTTC. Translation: CASSMGTGGEYGYTF.

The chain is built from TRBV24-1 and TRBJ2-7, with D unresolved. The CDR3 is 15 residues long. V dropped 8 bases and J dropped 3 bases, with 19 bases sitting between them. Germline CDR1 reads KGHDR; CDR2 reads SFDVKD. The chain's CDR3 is CATKTIGSDFYEQYF. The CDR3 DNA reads TGTGCCACCAAAACGATAGGATCCGACTTCTACGAGCAGTACTTC.

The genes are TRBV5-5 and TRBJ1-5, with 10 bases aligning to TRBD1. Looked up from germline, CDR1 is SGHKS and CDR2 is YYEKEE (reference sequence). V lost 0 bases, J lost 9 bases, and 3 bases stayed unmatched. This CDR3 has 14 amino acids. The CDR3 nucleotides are TGTGCCAGCAGCTTGGGGGACAGGGGAGGGCCCCAGCATTTT. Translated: CASSLGDRGGPQHF.

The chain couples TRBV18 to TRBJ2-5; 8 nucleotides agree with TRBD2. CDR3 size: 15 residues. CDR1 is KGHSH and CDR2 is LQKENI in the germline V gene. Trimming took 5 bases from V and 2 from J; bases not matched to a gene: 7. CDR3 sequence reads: CASSSSAGGQETQYF. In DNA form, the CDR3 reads TGTGCCAGCTCATCTTCCGCGGGAGGTCAAGAGACCCAGTACTTC.

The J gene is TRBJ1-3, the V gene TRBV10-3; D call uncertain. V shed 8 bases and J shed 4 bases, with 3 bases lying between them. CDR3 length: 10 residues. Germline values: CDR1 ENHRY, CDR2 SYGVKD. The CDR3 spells CAIGGNTIYF. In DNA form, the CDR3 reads TGTGCCATCGGCGGAAACACCATATATTTT.